Below, 25 T cell receptor beta chains from the same sample are listed, as sequenced in a study of vaccination effects on CD4 cells after COVID-19. Before any sequencing was done, the ViraFEST assay used viral peptide pools to expand antigen-specific CD4+ T cells. Following 10 days of culture, CD4+ T cells were isolated. All study participants received two doses of BNT162b2 or mRNA-1273 vaccine. The antigens for these receptors are not known. Libraries were prepared by immunoSEQ multiplex PCR; TCRdb keeps only in-frame clonotypes and omits some of them. The table lists some 35,000 clones, just under 85% of them singletons. Source: CD4+ T cells from PBMCs cultured with HCoV-NL63 spike peptides, taken after COVID-19 vaccination. The receptors were sampled from a human donor who received a COVID-19 vaccine. Some clones in this sample may be carry-over from other donors' samples.

V gene TRBV6-5 combines with J gene TRBJ2-5; TRBD1 aligns across 9 bases. CDR1 MNHEY and CDR2 SVGAGI come from the germline V gene. With 4 bases clipped from V and 0 bases from J, the junction kept 6 bases outside the gene matches. The CDR3 consists of 16 residues. The CDR3 is CASSLSGTGYQETQYF. The DNA of the CDR3 is TGTGCCAGCAGTTTATCCGGGACAGGGTACCAAGAGACCCAGTACTTC.

This clone was detected only a few times. The identical CDR3 is also encoded by other nucleotide sequences in the sample. The rearrangement uses TRBV19 and TRBJ1-5, with TRBD1 identical over 8 bases. CDR3 size: 16 residues. Trimming cost V 4 bases and J 4 bases; bases outside gene matches: 9. Per germline, CDR1 LNHDA and CDR2 SQIVND (reference sequence). This CDR3 is CASSTPTGVLNQPQHF. The DNA of the CDR3 is TGTGCCAGTAGTACTCCGACAGGGGTCCTTAATCAGCCCCAGCATTTT.

The V gene is TRBV3-1 (or the pseudogene TRBV3-2), the J gene TRBJ1-4; TRBD1 is a possible D gene (5 bases). In germline, CDR1 is LGHDT, CDR2 YNNKEL (reference sequence). Trimming removed 0 bases at V and 9 bases at J, with 8 bases between. This CDR3 spans 13 amino acids. CDR3 nucleotides: TGTGCCAGCAGCCAAGAGCCGGGGCAAAAACTGTTTTTT. Protein: CASSQEPGQKLFF.

This clone was observed a handful of times. The gene calls are TRBV7-2 and TRBJ2-6; the D call may be TRBD1 or TRBD2 (5 bases each). Germline CDR1 reads SGHTA; CDR2 reads FQGNSA. CDR3 length equals 16 residues. V lost 2 bases to trimming and J lost 0 bases, with 8 bases between them. The CDR3 loop is CASSLRGVSGANVLTF. CDR3 DNA: TGTGCCAGCAGCTTAAGAGGGGTCTCTGGGGCCAACGTCCTGACTTTC.

The V and J genes are TRBV6-5 and TRBJ2-3; 7 bases line up with TRBD1. Trimming removed 2 bases from V and 4 bases from J; junction bases left unmatched: 9. Germline V lookup: CDR1 MNHEY, CDR2 SVGAGI. The CDR3 consists of 16 residues. The CDR3 loop reads CASSYHPGTVADTQYF. The CDR3 nucleotides read TGTGCCAGCAGTTACCACCCCGGGACAGTTGCAGATACGCAGTATTTT.

In DNA form, the CDR3 reads TGTGCCAGCAGCCCCAGATGCCTCTACGAGCAGTACGTC. It translates to CASSPRCLYEQYV. The gene calls are TRBV21-1 and TRBJ2-7; TRBD1 is the table's D call and was not checked against the DNA. TRBV21-1 is a known pseudogene. This CDR3 has 13 amino acids.

V and J are TRBV5-1 and TRBJ1-1; no clear D gene. The germline CDR1 and CDR2 sequences are SGHRS and YFSETQ. There are 15 residues in the CDR3. V lost 3 bases to trimming and J lost 2 bases, with 14 bases between them. CDR3 region: CASSSITAGNTEAFF. The DNA of the CDR3 is TGCGCCAGCAGCTCCATAACAGCGGGTAACACTGAAGCTTTCTTT.

The chain recombines TRBV10-3 with TRBJ2-4, with 12 bases lining up with TRBD1. Germline CDR1 reads ENHRY; CDR2 reads SYGVKD. The CDR3 consists of 18 residues. V lost 3 bases and J lost 3; bases outside the gene matches: 9. The DNA for the CDR3 is TGTGCCATCAGTGATGGGACAGGGGGCATGATTGGCAAAAACATTCAGTACTTC. It specifies CAISDGTGGMIGKNIQYF.

The V call is TRBV5-1, the J call TRBJ1-4; D is unclear. V was cut by 3 bases and J by 5 bases, with 11 bases left in between. The CDR3 is 14 amino acids. Germline lookup yields CDR1 SGHRS and CDR2 YFSETQ. DNA of the CDR3: TGCGCCAGCAGCTCCGGGGTGCACAATGAAAAACTGTTTTTT. Its protein product is CASSSGVHNEKLFF.

The V and J genes are TRBV15 and TRBJ2-7, with no clear D. The ends were cut back, 0 bases at V and 3 bases at J, with 6 bases in the middle. The CDR3 runs to 13 residues. Germline CDR1 is LNHNV and CDR2 is YYDKDF (reference sequence). CDR3 bases: TGTGCCACCAGCAGAGATCGCGGCTACGAGCAGTACGTC. It encodes CATSRDRGYEQYV.

The chain carries TRBV19 and TRBJ1-5, with TRBD1 matching 7 bases. The CDR3 is 18 amino acids. J gave up 3 bases and V 3 bases, and 14 bases lay outside the gene matches. In germline, CDR1 is LNHDA, CDR2 SQIVND (reference sequence). The CDR3 loop reads CASSILALDREDNQPQHF. In DNA form, the CDR3 reads TGTGCCAGTAGTATCCTGGCCTTAGACAGGGAAGACAATCAGCCCCAGCATTTT.

The chain couples TRBV5-1 to TRBJ1-4; a weak D match, TRBD1 (6 bases). The CDR3 runs 13 residues. V lost 0 bases and J 6 bases, leaving 6 bases between the germline ends. Germline V lookup: CDR1 SGHRS, CDR2 YFSETQ. The CDR3 is CASSLEGDEKLFF. CDR3 DNA sequence: TGCGCCAGCAGCTTGGAGGGGGATGAAAAACTGTTTTTT. The full variable domain, with the rest looked up from reference TRBV5-1 and TRBJ1-4, is KAGVTQTPRYLIKTRGQQVTLSCSPISGHRSVSWYQQTPGQGLQFLFEYFSETQRNKGNFPGRFSGRQFSNSRSEMNVSTLELGDSALYLCASSLEGDEKLFFGSGTQLSVL.

This clone has a handful of counts. The chain employs TRBV19 and TRBJ2-3; D ambiguous. The germline V gene encodes CDR1 LNHDA and CDR2 SQIVND (reference sequence). V lost 7 bases and J 0 bases, leaving 8 bases between the germline ends. There are 13 residues in the CDR3. The CDR3 nucleotides read TGTGCCAGTAAGCGTCTTAGCACAGATACGCAGTATTTT. It encodes CASKRLSTDTQYF.

The chain combines TRBV24-1 with TRBJ1-1; D ambiguous. The CDR3 is 12 amino acids. V was clipped by 3 bases and J by 3 bases, with 4 bases between them. Germline V gene lookup returns CDR1 KGHDR and CDR2 SFDVKD. The CDR3: CATSDVDTEAFF. The CDR3, as DNA: TGTGCCACCAGTGATGTGGACACTGAAGCTTTCTTT.

The rearrangement joins TRBV19 to TRBJ1-1; 9 bases are shared with TRBD1. Unmatched junction bases numbered 8, after V lost 4 bases and J lost 5 bases. Germline-derived CDR1 and CDR2 are LNHDA and SQIVND (reference sequence). The CDR3 spans 15 residues. For the CDR3, the DNA is TGTGCCAGTAGTACCGACAGGGGGAGAGGGACTGAAGCTTTCTTT. This sequence encodes CASSTDRGRGTEAFF.

This rearrangement joins TRBV15 to TRBJ2-5, with D possibly TRBD1 on 5 matching bases. V lost 0 bases and J lost 0, with 8 bases in between. From germline, CDR1 is LNHNV and CDR2 YYDKDF (reference sequence). The CDR3 covers 15 residues. The CDR3 DNA is TGTGCCACCAGCAGAGACAGACAGTACCAAGAGACCCAGTACTTC. Protein: CATSRDRQYQETQYF.

This clone was counted once. CDR3 bases: TGTGCCAGCAGTGAGGACAGGGTCGCTTCACCCCTCCACTTT. It encodes CASSEDRVASPLHF. The chain employs TRBV25-1 and TRBJ1-6, with 8 bases that match TRBD1. This CDR3 has 14 amino acids. The germline gives CDR1 MGHDK, CDR2 SYGVNS. V gave up 3 bases and J gave up 9 bases; unmatched junction bases: 4.

The V gene is TRBV7-2, the J gene TRBJ2-7, with D possibly TRBD1 on 6 matching bases. CDR1 is SGHTA, CDR2 FQGNSA, per germline. The germline V and J ends were trimmed by 5 bases and 3 bases, with 11 bases remaining between them. The CDR3 covers 13 residues. CDR3: CASSIQGGYEQYV. The CDR3 DNA sequence: TGTGCCAGCAGCATACAGGGTGGCTACGAGCAGTACGTC.

Here the CDR3 reads CASSIAGWYQETQYF. The CDR3, as DNA: TGTGCCAGTAGTATAGCGGGGTGGTACCAAGAGACCCAGTACTTC. V usage is TRBV19 and J usage is TRBJ2-5; possible D gene TRBD2, 5 bases. Germline CDR1 LNHDA, CDR2 SQIVND (reference sequence). V lost 1 base and J lost 0, with 9 bases in between. There are 15 residues in the CDR3.

The rearrangement joins TRBV5-1 to TRBJ2-6; no clear D. The germline CDR1 and CDR2 sequences are SGHRS and YFSETQ. The CDR3 length is 14 residues. V lost 2 bases and J 0 bases, leaving 3 bases between the germline ends. CDR3 DNA sequence: TGCGCCAGCAGCTTATACTCTGGGGCCAACGTCCTGACTTTC. It encodes CASSLYSGANVLTF.

V usage is TRBV9 and J usage is TRBJ2-3; 8 positions agree with TRBD2. V trimming: 0 bases; J trimming: 2 bases; junction bases outside the gene matches: 2. CDR3 size: 15 residues. Germline V gene data show CDR1 as SGDLS and CDR2 as YYNGEE. CDR3 protein: CASSVAGGDTDTQYF. CDR3 nucleotide sequence: TGTGCCAGCAGCGTAGCGGGGGGGGACACAGATACGCAGTATTTT.

The genes are TRBV5-6 and TRBJ1-2; D unclear. The CDR3 loop spans 13 amino acids. Trimming stripped 3 bases from V and 4 bases from J, with 10 bases between. Germline V CDR1 and CDR2: SGHDT, YYEEEE. CDR3 protein: CASSYDGLYGYTF. The CDR3, as DNA: TGTGCCAGCAGCTATGACGGTCTCTATGGCTACACCTTC.

V is TRBV6-5 and J is TRBJ2-5; 10 bases line up with TRBD1. The CDR3 has 15 residues. The V and J ends lost 8 bases and 5 bases, in that order; junction bases with no gene match: 11. Germline V gene sequence: CDR1 MNHEY, CDR2 SVGAGI. CDR3 loop: CASRRQGARRETQYF. The CDR3 DNA reads as TGTGCCAGCCGACGACAGGGGGCGCGGAGGGAGACCCAGTACTTC.

The chain uses TRBV6-2 or TRBV6-3 and TRBJ1-1; possible D gene TRBD1, 6 bases. Germline lookup yields CDR1 MNHEY and CDR2 SVGEGT. The CDR3 is made up of 17 amino acids. V was trimmed by 2 bases and J by 6 bases, leaving 22 bases between them. Written as DNA, the CDR3 is TGTGCCAGCAGTTACAATTTTTGGGACACCAGAATCCCTGAAGCTTTCTTT. Its translation is CASSYNFWDTRIPEAFF.

The J gene is TRBJ2-1, the V gene TRBV18, with a weak D call TRBD2 (6 bases). Trimming removed 3 bases at V and 4 bases at J, with 16 bases between. CDR3 size: 16 residues. Germline CDR1 reads KGHSH; CDR2 reads LQKENI. CDR3 in DNA: TGTGCCAGCTCACCGCCTGTTAGCGGAGCTTACAATGAGCAGTTCTTC. Its protein is CASSPPVSGAYNEQFF. Complete variable domain (other parts from reference TRBV18 and TRBJ2-1): NAGVMQNPRHLVRRRGQEARLRCSPMKGHSHVYWYRQLPEEGLKFMVYLQKENIIDESGMPKERFSAEFPKEGPSILRIQQVVRGDSAAYFCASSPPVSGAYNEQFFGPGTRLTVL.